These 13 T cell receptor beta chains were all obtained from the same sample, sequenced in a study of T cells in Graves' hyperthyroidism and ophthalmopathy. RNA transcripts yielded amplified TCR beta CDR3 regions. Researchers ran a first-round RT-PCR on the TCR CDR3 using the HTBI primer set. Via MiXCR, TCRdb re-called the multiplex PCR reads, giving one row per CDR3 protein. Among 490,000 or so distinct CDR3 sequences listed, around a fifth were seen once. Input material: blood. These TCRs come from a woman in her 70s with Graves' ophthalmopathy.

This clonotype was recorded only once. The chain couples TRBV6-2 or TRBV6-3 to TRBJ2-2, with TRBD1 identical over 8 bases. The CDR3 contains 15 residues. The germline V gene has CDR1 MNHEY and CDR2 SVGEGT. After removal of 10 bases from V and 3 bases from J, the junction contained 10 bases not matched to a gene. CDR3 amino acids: CATTLTGVDTGELFF. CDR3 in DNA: TGTGCCACCACTCTGACAGGGGTGGACACCGGGGAGCTGTTTTTT.

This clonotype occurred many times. CDR3 sequence reads: CSARDWNRGLNTEAFF. The CDR3 DNA reads TGCAGTGCTAGAGACTGGAACAGGGGCCTTAACACTGAAGCTTTCTTT. The chain links TRBV20-1 to TRBJ1-1; TRBD1 aligns across 7 bases. Germline V lookup: CDR1 DFQATT, CDR2 SNEGSKA (reference sequence). The CDR3 runs 16 residues. V shed 0 bases, J shed 2 bases, and the junction held 9 bases outside the gene matches.

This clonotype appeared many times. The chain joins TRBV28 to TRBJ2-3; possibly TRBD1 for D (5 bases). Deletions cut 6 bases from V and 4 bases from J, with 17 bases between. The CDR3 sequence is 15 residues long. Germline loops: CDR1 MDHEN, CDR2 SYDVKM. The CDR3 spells CASSPRAAPPDTQYF. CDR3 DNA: TGTGCCAGCAGCCCCAGGGCTGCGCCCCCAGATACGCAGTATTTT.

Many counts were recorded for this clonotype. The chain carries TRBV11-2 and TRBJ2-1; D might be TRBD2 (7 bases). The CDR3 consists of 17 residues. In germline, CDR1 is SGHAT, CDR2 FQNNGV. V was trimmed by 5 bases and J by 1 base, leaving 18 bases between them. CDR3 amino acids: CASSTPRGAASYNEQFF. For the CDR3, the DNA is TGTGCCAGCAGCACTCCCCGGGGGGCCGCATCCTACAATGAGCAGTTCTTC.

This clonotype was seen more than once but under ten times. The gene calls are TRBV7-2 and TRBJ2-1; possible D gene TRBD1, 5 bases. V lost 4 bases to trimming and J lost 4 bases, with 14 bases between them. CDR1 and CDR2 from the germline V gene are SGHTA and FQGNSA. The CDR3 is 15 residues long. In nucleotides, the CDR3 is TGTGCCAGCAGCTCCCCGGAACAGGCTTACAATGAGCAGTTCTTC. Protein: CASSSPEQAYNEQFF.

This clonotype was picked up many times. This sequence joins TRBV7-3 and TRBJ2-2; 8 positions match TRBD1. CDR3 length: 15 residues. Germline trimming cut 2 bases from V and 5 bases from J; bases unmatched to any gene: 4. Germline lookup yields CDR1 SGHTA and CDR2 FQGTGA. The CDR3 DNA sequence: TGTGCCAGCAGCTTACAGGGGGCTGGTACCGGGGAGCTGTTTTTT. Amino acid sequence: CASSLQGAGTGELFF.

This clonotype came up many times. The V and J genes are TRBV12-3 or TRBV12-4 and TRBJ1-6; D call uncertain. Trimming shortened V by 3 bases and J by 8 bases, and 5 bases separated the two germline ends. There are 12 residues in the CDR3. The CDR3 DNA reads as TGTGCCAGCAGTTTTCGGGATTCACCCCTCCACTTT. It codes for CASSFRDSPLHF.

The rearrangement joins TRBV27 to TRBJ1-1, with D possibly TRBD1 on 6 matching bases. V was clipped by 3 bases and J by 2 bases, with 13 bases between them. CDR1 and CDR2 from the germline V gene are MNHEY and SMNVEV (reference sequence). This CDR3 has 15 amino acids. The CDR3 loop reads CASSFYSQGNTEAFF. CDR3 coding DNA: TGTGCCAGCAGTTTTTACTCACAGGGCAACACTGAAGCTTTCTTT.

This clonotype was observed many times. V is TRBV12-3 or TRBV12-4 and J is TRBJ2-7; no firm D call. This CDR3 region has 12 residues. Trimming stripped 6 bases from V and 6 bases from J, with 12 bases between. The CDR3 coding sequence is TGTGCCAGCAGCTGGGATTATGGCGAGCAGTACTTC. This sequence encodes CASSWDYGEQYF.

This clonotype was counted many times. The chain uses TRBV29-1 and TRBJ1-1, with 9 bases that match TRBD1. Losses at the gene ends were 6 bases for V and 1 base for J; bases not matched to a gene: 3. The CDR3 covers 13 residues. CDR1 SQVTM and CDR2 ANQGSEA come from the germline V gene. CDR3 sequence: CSVRDRANTEAFF. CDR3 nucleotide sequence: TGCAGCGTAAGGGACAGGGCGAACACTGAAGCTTTCTTT.

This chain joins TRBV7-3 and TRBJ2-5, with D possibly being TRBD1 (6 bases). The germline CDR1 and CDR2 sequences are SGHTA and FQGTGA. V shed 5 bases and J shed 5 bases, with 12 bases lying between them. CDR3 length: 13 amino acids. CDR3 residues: CASSIGQRETQYF. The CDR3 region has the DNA TGTGCCAGCAGCATCGGACAGCGGGAGACCCAGTACTTC.

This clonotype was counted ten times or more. The CDR3 loop reads CASSLADRHIQYF. CDR3 nucleotide sequence: TGTGCCAGCAGCTTGGCCGACAGACACATTCAGTACTTC. This sequence joins TRBV11-2 and TRBJ2-4; TRBD1 might be the D (5 bases). V lost 3 bases, J lost 8 bases, and 11 bases lay in between. CDR3 length: 13 residues. Germline V gene sequence: CDR1 SGHAT, CDR2 FQNNGV.

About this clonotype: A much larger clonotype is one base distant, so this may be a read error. The CDR3 loop is CASRGLAHGYTF. The CDR3 DNA sequence: TGTGCCAGCAGGGGACTAGCTCATGGCTACACCTTC. The rearrangement links TRBV28 to TRBJ1-2; weak D call: TRBD1 (5 bases). Germline V gene data show CDR1 as MDHEN and CDR2 as SYDVKM. Trimming pared 6 bases from V and 6 bases from J, leaving 11 bases between. The CDR3 spans 12 residues.